The source of this T cell receptor (beta chain) is a study of OX40 agonist ivuxolimab in advanced cancers. For context, the study as a whole: Ivuxolimab was an agonistic, fully human IgG2 monoclonal antibody directed against OX40 (CD134), a costimulatory receptor. Partial responses occurred in three dose-escalation patients: two with cutaneous melanoma and one with hepatocellular carcinoma. Intravenous ivuxolimab was administered to patients every 2 weeks at six dose levels: 0.01, 0.1, 0.3, 1.5, 3 and 10 mg/kg. The paper reports the monotherapy dose-escalation portion (N of about 51 patients) of the phase I ivuxolimab trial. Of the approximately 54 patients in dose escalation, 19 had hepatocellular carcinoma, approximately 15 had melanoma, 9 had renal cell carcinoma and 9 had head and neck cancer. Prior anti-PD-1, anti-PD-L1 or anti-CTLA-4 therapy was permitted, and checkpoint inhibitors had been received by roughly 40% of dose-escalation patients. The point of sequencing TCRbeta in the periphery was to test whether ivuxolimab changed TCR sequence diversity and drove clonal T-cell expansion. In the dose-escalation cohort, 70% to 85% of patients were male, and the mean age was approximately 60 years, with a range of about 23 to 90. Findings and caveats that apply to the study as a whole: At doses of 0.1 to 3.0 mg/kg, clonal expansion of both CD4+ and CD8+ blood T cells was observed from baseline to week 6. Antigen specificity was not determined for the clonally expanded peripheral T cells. Low levels of normalized T-cell clonal expansion were also seen in some patients who did not respond. After ivuxolimab, CD8+ T cells had more expanded clones than CD4+ T cells on average. In partial responders in the 0.1-3.0 mg/kg groups, normalized peripheral clonal expansion was found to be among the lowest, especially among CD8+ T cells.

About this clone itself: It lacks a known antigen. The sample holds no much larger clone one base away, and base qualities are not on file.

For sequencing of the TCRbeta CDR3 region, genomic DNA was extracted from the sorted cells. TCRbeta CDR3 regions were sequenced using the immunoSEQ Assay. In TCRdb, the immuneACCESS table is reduced to in-frame sequences with V and J assigned. These tables do not hold every clone; where another copy was compared, an unresolved V gene accounts for under half, and the others remain unexplained. This sample lists tens of thousands of clones; around 89% were detected once. Clones ranked in the top ten supply around 46% of the sample. From the cysteine up to the phenylalanine, the CDR3 has a length of 13 residues. The kept DNA is CDR3 alone, 39 bases in frame from the first base. V and J are truncated by 4 bases and 0 bases respectively, leaving an intervening sequence of 4 bases. As encoded in the germline V gene, CDR1 is SGHTA while CDR2 is FQGNSA. The trial excluded patients who had a history of autoimmune disease or were on systemic immunosuppression. Peripheral blood for TCR sequencing was drawn from every dose cohort at baseline, at cycle 4 day 1 and at cycle 7 day 1. The samples were drawn from a first-in-human, open-label, multicenter phase I dose-escalation trial of ivuxolimab. The trial enrolled adults with locally advanced or metastatic head and neck squamous cell, hepatocellular, melanoma or renal cell carcinoma. Before TCR sequencing, CD4+ and CD8+ T cells were separately sorted from peripheral blood.

Specimen: CD4+ or CD8+ T cells sorted from blood, collected in a trial of the OX40 agonist ivuxolimab. The receptor's source is an adult with an advanced solid tumor such as melanoma, head and neck, liver or kidney cancer. The rearrangement combines TRBV7-2 with TRBJ1-3; no D gene call is confident. CDR3 protein: CASSWDSGNTIYF. The nucleotides read TGTGCCAGCAGCTGGGACTCTGGAAACACCATATATTTT.